A single sample gave rise to the 6 T cell receptor beta chains below, sequenced in a study of T cells in Graves' hyperthyroidism and ophthalmopathy. It was RNA transcripts that yielded the amplified TCR beta CDR3 regions. HTBI primers were used for first-round RT-PCR of the TCR CDR3. Each CDR3 protein is one row after TCRdb ran MiXCR on the multiplex PCR reads. This table holds 500,000 to 700,000 distinct CDR3 sequences, approximately 16% found once. Sequencing was done on a sample of blood. These TCRs come from a woman under 30 with Graves' hyperthyroidism.

The rearrangement links TRBV6-2 or TRBV6-3 to TRBJ2-3; D is undetermined. The CDR3 sequence is 14 residues long. Trimming removed 4 bases from V and 2 bases from J, with 10 bases in between. CDR1 MNHEY and CDR2 SVGEGT come from the germline V gene. The CDR3, as DNA: TGTGCCAGCAGTTTCCAGACTCCCACAGATACGCAGTATTTT. Translation gives CASSFQTPTDTQYF.

This clonotype showed up just a few times. CDR3 sequence: CASSATGAHPTDTQYF. The CDR3 coding sequence is TGTGCCAGCAGCGCGACAGGGGCGCATCCCACAGATACGCAGTATTTT. This chain connects TRBV9 to TRBJ2-3; the match to TRBD1 covers 8 bases. The CDR3 is 16 residues long. Trimming cost V 3 bases and J 2 bases; bases outside gene matches: 8. CDR1 and CDR2 from the germline V gene are SGDLS and YYNGEE.

A few counts support this clonotype. This chain joins TRBV27 and TRBJ2-3, with a possible D match to TRBD1 (7 bases). The ends were cut back, 2 bases at V and 6 bases at J, with 21 bases in the middle. Germline values: CDR1 MNHEY, CDR2 SMNVEV (reference sequence). CDR3 length equals 17 residues. The CDR3 DNA is TGTGCCAGCAGTTTAAAATCAGGGGGGCGGGTTGTGGATACGCAGTATTTT. Translated, it gives CASSLKSGGRVVDTQYF.

This clonotype was detected a few times. The chain recombines TRBV5-6 with TRBJ2-7; perhaps TRBD2 as D (6 bases). CDR1 is SGHDT and CDR2 is YYEEEE in the germline V gene. CDR3 length: 14 amino acids. V dropped 3 bases and J dropped 3 bases, with 13 bases sitting between them. In DNA form, the CDR3 reads TGTGCCAGCAGCTACTCCGGGACTGACTACGAGCAGTACTTC. Protein product: CASSYSGTDYEQYF.

This chain joins TRBV20-1 and TRBJ2-5, with 12 nucleotides matching TRBD2. Germline CDR1 and CDR2: DFQATT and SNEGSKA (reference sequence). V lost 5 bases to trimming and J lost 5 bases; unmatched junction nucleotides: 6. CDR3 length equals 14 residues. CDR3 DNA: TGCAGTGCTTACCCCGGGACTAGCGGGGAGACCCAGTACTTC. Amino acid sequence: CSAYPGTSGETQYF.

This clonotype was recorded at least ten times. The CDR3 DNA follows: TGTGCCAGCAGCTTGCCGGGAGGGCGGTACGAGCAGTACTTC. Protein product: CASSLPGGRYEQYF. The V gene is TRBV5-4, the J gene TRBJ2-7; 8 bases align to TRBD2. The J segment lost 4 bases and the V segment lost 1 base, leaving 4 bases of the junction unmatched. CDR3 length: 14 amino acids. Per the germline V gene, CDR1 is SGHNT and CDR2 is YYREEE (reference sequence).